Each of the 20 T cell receptor beta chains below was sequenced from the same sample in a study of blood T cell repertoires in COVID-19. Sequenced by immunoSEQ multiplex PCR; TCRdb stores in-frame clones only, minus some. The repertoire holds under 250,000 clones, 60% to 85% seen once, with over 7% in the top ten. Sequenced material: peripheral blood. Source of these receptors: a woman in her sixties or seventies with acute or convalescent COVID-19.

This rearrangement joins TRBV3-1 (or the pseudogene TRBV3-2) to TRBJ1-1; D gene ambiguous. Germline V gives CDR1 LGHDT, CDR2 YNNKEL (reference sequence). Trimming left V 2 bases short and J 1 base short, with 5 bases between. The CDR3 totals 13 residues. The chain's CDR3 is CASSQMRNTEAFF. CDR3 bases: TGTGCCAGCAGCCAAATGAGGAACACTGAAGCTTTCTTT.

The chain carries TRBV7-2 and TRBJ1-5; TRBD1 is a possible D gene (5 bases). The V gene's germline CDR1 is SGHTA and CDR2 FQGNSA. Trimming took 5 bases from V and 3 from J, leaving 17 bases between them. The CDR3 has 16 amino acids. In DNA form, the CDR3 reads TGTGCCAGCAGCCCAACTTTCGACAGCCTCAATCAGCCCCAGCATTTT. Translated, it gives CASSPTFDSLNQPQHF.

V and J are TRBV9 and TRBJ2-3; TRBD2 agrees at 11 bases. The V gene end was trimmed by 0 bases and the J gene end by 1 base; junction bases not matched to a gene: 7. This CDR3 has 18 amino acids. CDR1 SGDLS and CDR2 YYNGEE come from the germline V gene. DNA of the CDR3: TGTGCCAGCAGCGTAGTGTCTAGCGGGGGGTCCGGCACAGATACGCAGTATTTT. This codes for CASSVVSSGGSGTDTQYF.

This clone was observed a handful of times. The chain carries TRBV24-1 and TRBJ1-1; D may be TRBD1 (5 bases). With 7 bases removed from V and 6 bases from J, the gap between germline ends came to 14 bases. The germline CDR1 and CDR2 sequences are KGHDR and SFDVKD. CDR3 length equals 13 residues. CDR3 region: CATSPMGGSEAFF. Here the CDR3 DNA reads TGTGCCACCAGCCCCATGGGGGGGTCTGAAGCTTTCTTT.

The chain links TRBV12-2 to TRBJ1-6; the D segment call TRBD1 is taken from the table without a DNA check. TRBV12-2 is noted as a pseudogene. The CDR3 totals 19 residues. The CDR3 region is CASRFHLGQIQPYNSPLHF. The CDR3 coding sequence is TGTGCAAGTCGCTTTCACCTTGGACAGATCCAACCCTATAATTCACCCCTCCACTTT.

V is TRBV5-4 and J is TRBJ1-6; TRBD1 matches at 7 bases. This CDR3 contains 15 residues. CDR1 and CDR2 (germline): SGHNT, YYREEE (reference sequence). The V and J ends lost 4 bases and 12 bases, in that order; junction bases with no gene match: 13. The CDR3 DNA reads TGTGCCAGCAGCCCTGACACGGGACAGCTAGTACCCCTCCACTTT. It translates to CASSPDTGQLVPLHF.

Here the CDR3 reads CASSQRSPGTGETQYF. CDR3 nucleotide sequence: TGTGCCAGCAGCCAACGGTCCCCCGGGACAGGGGAGACCCAGTACTTC. This chain links TRBV3-1 (or the pseudogene TRBV3-2) with TRBJ2-5, with TRBD1 matching 9 bases. V shed 2 bases and J 5 bases; nucleotides not matched to a gene: 9. The CDR3 contains 16 residues. The germline CDR1 and CDR2 sequences are LGHDT and YNNKEL (reference sequence).

This clone was found a few times. The rearrangement uses TRBV19 and TRBJ2-1; 9 bases map to TRBD1. This CDR3 region has 19 residues. CDR1 LNHDA and CDR2 SQIVND come from the germline V gene (reference sequence). V lost 6 bases and J lost 2; bases outside the gene matches: 17. CDR3 nucleotides: TGTGCCAGTAGATTGAGGGGACAGGGAGCTCTGGCGGCCTACAATGAGCAGTTCTTC. Its protein is CASRLRGQGALAAYNEQFF. Full variable domain (remainder filled in from reference TRBV19 and TRBJ2-1): DGGITQSPKYLFRKEGQNVTLSCEQNLNHDAMYWYRQDPGQGLRLIYYSQIVNDFQKGDIAEGYSVSREKKESFPLTVTSAQKNPTAFYLCASRLRGQGALAAYNEQFFGPGTRLTVL.

The V call is TRBV5-8, the J call TRBJ2-1, with TRBD2 as a possible D gene (5 bases). Germline V CDR1 and CDR2: SGHTS, YDEGEE. V was shortened by 4 bases and J by 4 bases, with 12 bases between the two germline ends. The CDR3 spans 14 residues. The CDR3 nucleotides read TGTGCCAGCAGCACGGGGTATGAGTACAATGAGCAGTTCTTC. Its translation: CASSTGYEYNEQFF. The whole variable domain, remainder taken from reference TRBV5-8 and TRBJ2-1, is EAGVTQSPTHLIKTRGQQATLRCSPISGHTSVYWYQQALGLGLQFLLWYDEGEERNRGNFPPRFSGRQFPNYSSELNVNALELEDSALYLCASSTGYEYNEQFFGPGTRLTVL.

The DNA of the CDR3 is TGTGCCAGCAGTGACCTCAGACAGGGAACTGAAGCTTTCTTT. This gives the protein CASSDLRQGTEAFF. The J gene is TRBJ1-1, the V gene TRBV25-1; 7 nucleotides line up with TRBD1. Germline values: CDR1 MGHDK, CDR2 SYGVNS. The CDR3 totals 14 residues. Unmatched junction bases numbered 6, after V lost 3 bases and J lost 5 bases.

This clone was counted only a few times. The V call is TRBV3-1 (or the pseudogene TRBV3-2), the J call TRBJ2-3, with D tentatively TRBD1 (5 bases). This CDR3 is 14 amino acids long. V was pared by 4 bases and J by 5 bases, with 13 bases between. Looked up from germline, CDR1 is LGHDT and CDR2 is YNNKEL (reference sequence). The CDR3: CASSPSGLRDTQYF. For the CDR3, the DNA is TGTGCCAGCAGCCCATCAGGGCTCAGAGATACGCAGTATTTT.

CDR3 sequence: CARRRAGGYQETQYF. CDR3 DNA sequence: TGCGCCCGCCGCCGCGCGGGGGGGTACCAAGAGACCCAGTACTTC. This sequence joins TRBV5-1 and TRBJ2-5; 9 nucleotides agree with TRBD2. With V trimmed by 10 bases and J by 0 bases, 10 bases remained unmatched. There are 15 residues in the CDR3. Germline CDR1 SGHRS, CDR2 YFSETQ.

The V gene is TRBV5-1, the J gene TRBJ1-2; 7 bases fit TRBD1. V shed 4 bases, J shed 6 bases, and the junction held 9 bases outside the gene matches. CDR3 length: 14 amino acids. The germline gives CDR1 SGHRS, CDR2 YFSETQ. The CDR3 loop is CASSPAGQSDGYTF. The DNA of the CDR3 is TGCGCCAGCAGCCCGGCGGGACAGTCGGATGGCTACACCTTC.

This clone was counted once. This chain joins TRBV6-5 and TRBJ2-1; D not certain. The CDR3 loop spans 13 amino acids. Looked up from germline, CDR1 is MNHEY and CDR2 is SVGAGI. V lost 6 bases and J lost 4, with 10 bases in between. CDR3 sequence reads: CASSLSYYNEQFF. CDR3 coding DNA: TGTGCCAGCAGCCTGTCCTATTACAATGAGCAGTTCTTC.

This chain joins TRBV5-6 and TRBJ2-3; D call uncertain. V was shortened by 5 bases and J by 0 bases, with 4 bases between the two germline ends. The germline V gene encodes CDR1 SGHDT and CDR2 YYEEEE. The length of the CDR3 is 12 residues. Here the CDR3 DNA reads TGTGCCAGCAGACTTAGCACAGATACGCAGTATTTT. Translating it yields CASRLSTDTQYF.

The J gene is TRBJ2-1, the V gene TRBV9; possible D gene TRBD2, 5 bases. V lost 0 bases and J 4 bases, leaving 8 bases between the germline ends. There are 14 residues in the CDR3. Germline V gene data show CDR1 as SGDLS and CDR2 as YYNGEE. The CDR3 coding sequence is TGTGCCAGCAGCGTAGCAGGACTGTACAATGAGCAGTTCTTC. Residues: CASSVAGLYNEQFF.

This chain links TRBV7-9 with TRBJ2-7; D gene unclear. This CDR3 comprises 11 residues. Germline assignment: CDR1 SEHNR and CDR2 FQNEAQ (reference sequence). Trimming left V 5 bases short and J 4 bases short, with 6 bases between. The CDR3 loop reads CASSVTYEQYF. The DNA of the CDR3 is TGTGCCAGCAGCGTTACTTACGAGCAGTACTTC.

Here the CDR3 reads CSASPPSSVNEQFF. CDR3 nucleotide sequence: TGCAGTGCTAGTCCCCCTAGCTCGGTCAATGAGCAGTTCTTC. The chain uses TRBV20-1 and TRBJ2-1, with D possibly TRBD2 on 5 matching bases. The germline CDR1 and CDR2 sequences are DFQATT and SNEGSKA (reference sequence). The V end was cut by 3 bases, the J end by 6 bases, with 15 bases between. This CDR3 has 14 amino acids.

V is TRBV7-6 and J is TRBJ2-5, with a possible D match to TRBD1 (6 bases). The V end was cut by 7 bases, the J end by 4 bases, with 25 bases between. Per germline, CDR1 SGHVS and CDR2 FNYEAQ. The CDR3 is 17 residues long. Here the CDR3 DNA reads TGTGCCAGCATCCCAGGGGTCCTGGGGCCTTCGCGAGAGACCCAGTACTTC. It translates to CASIPGVLGPSRETQYF.

This rearrangement joins TRBV3-1 (or the pseudogene TRBV3-2) to TRBJ2-7, with 12 bases that match TRBD2. In germline, CDR1 is LGHDT, CDR2 YNNKEL (reference sequence). Losses at the gene ends were 1 base for V and 0 bases for J; bases not matched to a gene: 7. This CDR3 region has 18 residues. Here the CDR3 reads CASSQGASGGAGSYEQYF. The CDR3 coding sequence is TGTGCCAGCAGCCAAGGGGCTAGCGGGGGGGCCGGCTCCTACGAGCAGTACTTC.